This entry lists 10 T cell receptor beta chains sequenced from one sample in a study of blood T cell repertoires in COVID-19 (dated by TCRdb to about 2020). Receptors were amplified or captured by the immunoSEQ multiplex PCR assay. TCRdb re-hosts the immuneACCESS table, in-frame sequences only. Its copies lack some clones; in the studies checked, an unresolved V gene accounts for under half of them, and the cause for the rest is not known. Present in this sample are more than 300,000 clones, roughly 88% of which were seen just once. The ten biggest clones cover approximately 1.6% of the sample. Sequenced sample: peripheral blood. Receptor source: a woman aged 25 to 39 with COVID-19, enrolled during active disease.

J is TRBJ2-5 and V is TRBV4-1; TRBD2 aligns across 8 bases. There are 16 residues in the CDR3. J gave up 2 bases and V 3 bases, and 8 bases lay outside the gene matches. Germline CDR1 is MGHRA and CDR2 is YSYEKL. CDR3 loop: CASSHRTSGLQETQYF. The CDR3 region has the DNA TGCGCCAGCAGCCACCGCACTAGCGGTCTACAAGAGACCCAGTACTTC.

This chain uses TRBV12-3 or TRBV12-4 with TRBJ2-1; D remains ambiguous. This CDR3 region has 12 residues. The germline V and J ends were trimmed by 7 bases and 10 bases, with 14 bases remaining between them. CDR3 sequence reads: CASNGPPTEQFF. Here the CDR3 DNA reads TGTGCCAGCAATGGCCCCCCCACGGAGCAGTTCTTC.

The chain is built from TRBV5-5 and TRBJ1-4; no reliable D call. V was clipped by 3 bases and J by 7 bases, with 13 bases between them. The CDR3 has 14 amino acids. Germline assignment: CDR1 SGHKS and CDR2 YYEKEE (reference sequence). The CDR3 DNA follows: TGTGCCAGCAGCTGGAGGATGGCGGGTGAAAAACTGTTTTTT. It encodes CASSWRMAGEKLFF.

This clone was detected only a few times. The CDR3 bases are TGTGCCAGCAGCTTAGGCCGCACACCGGCAGGTGAAAAACTGTTTTTT. This translates into CASSLGRTPAGEKLFF. The chain uses TRBV13 and TRBJ1-4; no reliable D call. This CDR3 is 16 amino acids long. The germline V gene encodes CDR1 PRHDT and CDR2 FYEKMQ (reference sequence). The V end was cut by 0 bases, the J end by 7 bases, with 15 bases between.

The V and J genes are TRBV19 and TRBJ1-1; D perhaps matches TRBD1 (6 bases). Trimming stripped 6 bases from V and 5 bases from J, with 13 bases between. The CDR3 consists of 13 residues. Germline lookup yields CDR1 LNHDA and CDR2 SQIVND (reference sequence). CDR3 bases: TGTGCCAGTAGGAAGAACAGGGATACTGAAGCTTTCTTT. As protein: CASRKNRDTEAFF. Using reference TRBV19 and TRBJ1-1 for the parts outside the CDR3, the full variable domain is DGGITQSPKYLFRKEGQNVTLSCEQNLNHDAMYWYRQDPGQGLRLIYYSQIVNDFQKGDIAEGYSVSREKKESFPLTVTSAQKNPTAFYLCASRKNRDTEAFFGQGTRLTVV.

This clone was picked up one time. The chain uses TRBV27 and TRBJ1-3, with 7 bases fitting TRBD1. Germline CDR1 MNHEY, CDR2 SMNVEV (reference sequence). V lost 2 bases, J lost 4 bases, and 5 bases stayed unmatched. The CDR3 sequence is 15 residues long. The CDR3 spells CASSLTGALGNTIYF. In nucleotides, the CDR3 is TGTGCCAGCAGTTTAACAGGGGCGCTGGGAAACACCATATATTTT.

The chain uses TRBV3-1 (or the pseudogene TRBV3-2) and TRBJ2-7, with a possible D match to TRBD2 (6 bases). Germline CDR1 is LGHDT and CDR2 is YNNKEL (reference sequence). V shed 4 bases and J shed 2 bases, with 12 bases lying between them. The CDR3 has 14 residues. In DNA, the CDR3 is TGTGCCAGCAGCCTCGGGGACTCTGCCTACGAGCAGTACGTC. Amino acids: CASSLGDSAYEQYV.

In nucleotides, the CDR3 is TGTGCCAGCAGCGGTCCCCTTTTTGGTGAGCAGTTCTTC. Its translation is CASSGPLFGEQFF. V usage is TRBV12-3 or TRBV12-4 and J usage is TRBJ2-1; D is unclear. Trimming removed 6 bases from V and 9 bases from J, with 15 bases in between. The CDR3 length is 13 residues.

This rearrangement joins TRBV3-1 (or the pseudogene TRBV3-2) to TRBJ1-2; maybe TRBD1 (6 bases). The CDR3 contains 17 residues. Germline CDR1 is LGHDT and CDR2 is YNNKEL (reference sequence). V gave up 2 bases and J gave up 3 bases, with 19 bases separating them. The CDR3 nucleotides are TGTGCCAGCAGCCAACCTGGGCTGAGGGGGACCCACTATGGCTACACCTTC. It encodes CASSQPGLRGTHYGYTF.

The chain links TRBV4-1 to TRBJ2-5, with 7 nucleotides matching TRBD2. Germline V gene data show CDR1 as MGHRA and CDR2 as YSYEKL. V dropped 3 bases and J dropped 6; count of bases not matched to a gene: 10. The CDR3 has 15 residues. CDR3 residues: CASSHDWTREKTQYF. DNA for the CDR3: TGCGCCAGCAGCCATGACTGGACTAGAGAAAAGACCCAGTACTTC.